The clone carrying this T cell receptor beta chain was recorded at least ten times. This CDR3 is built from 13 residues. Trimming took off 6 bases at V and 6 bases at J, with 12 bases between the two ends. These data come from a study of T cells in Graves' hyperthyroidism and ophthalmopathy. Study-level information: Peripheral blood specimens were obtained at initial diagnosis, prior to any treatment.

Hyperthyroidism had been newly diagnosed in patients aged 18 to 65, and its duration was under 2 months. The PBMCs were sourced from fresh peripheral blood (10 ml). Amplification yielded TCR beta CDR3 regions, with RNA transcripts as the source. A set of HTBI primers served as the primers for a first-round RT-PCR of the TCR CDR3. A single record per CDR3 protein comes from TCRdb applying MiXCR to the multiplex PCR reads. The sample lists around 300,000 distinct CDR3 sequences, 13% to 15% occurring once. Material: blood. The source of this sequence is a woman between 45 and 60 years old with Graves' hyperthyroidism that later progressed to Graves' ophthalmopathy. The chain joins TRBV12-3 or TRBV12-4 to TRBJ2-4; TRBD1 might be the D (5 bases). This chain's CDR3 is CASSLDSSNIQYF. In DNA, the CDR3 is TGTGCCAGCAGCCTTGACAGTTCAAACATTCAGTACTTC.